The subject of this entry is one TCR beta chain. Using immunoSEQ multiplex PCR, the repertoire was profiled, and TCRdb retains in-frame clones only, with some absent. The table shows some 82,000 clones, with 95% to 98% occurring only once. Trimming at V came to 3 bases and at J to 3 bases, leaving 7 bases not matched to a gene. The V gene's germline CDR1 is SGHNT and CDR2 YYREEE (reference sequence). CDR3 length: 15 residues. The entry originates in a study of technical replicates of blood from a handful of donors. The sample comprised T cells isolated from PBMCs. This receptor was taken from a human donor in good health. The chain joins TRBV5-4 to TRBJ2-7, with TRBD1 matching over 9 bases. CDR3 sequence reads: CASSSLGTGIYEQYF. The CDR3 DNA follows: TGTGCCAGCAGCTCCCTCGGGACAGGGATCTACGAGCAGTACTTC.